One T cell receptor beta chain is described in this entry. Its antigen remains unknown. CDR1 and CDR2 from the germline V gene are SGHDT and YYEEEE. The length of the CDR3 is 13 residues. V was shortened by 1 base and J by 0 bases, with 3 bases between the two germline ends. Method: immunoSEQ multiplex PCR; TCRdb's copy keeps in-frame clones and lacks some. The profile shows some 310,000 clones, around 90% of them singletons. The data derive from a study of cytomegalovirus exposure and HLA in healthy donors. The study's findings and limits: Overall, 164 TCR beta chains were annotated as cytomegalovirus-associated.

The chain carries TRBV5-6 and TRBJ2-3; D is unclear. The TCR was taken from a man under 40 in good health and CMV-seronegative. The sample taken for sequencing was PBMCs. This chain's CDR3 is CASSLISTDTQYF. The CDR3 DNA is TGTGCCAGCAGCTTGATAAGCACAGATACGCAGTATTTT. Combining the CDR3 with reference TRBV5-6 and TRBJ2-3 gives the whole variable domain DAGVTQSPTHLIKTRGQQVTLRCSPKSGHDTVSWYQQALGQGPQFIFQYYEEEERQRGNFPDRFSGHQFPNYSSELNVNALLLGDSALYLCASSLISTDTQYFGPGTRLTVL.